Each of the 7 T cell receptor beta chains below was sequenced from the same sample in a study of cytomegalovirus exposure and HLA in healthy donors. Measured with immunoSEQ multiplex PCR; TCRdb has only the in-frame clones, and not every one. Among about 240,000 clones listed, more than 75% were seen once. Source material: PBMCs. The receptors stem from a man aged 18 to 29 in good health and CMV-seronegative.

The chain links TRBV30 to TRBJ1-6; TRBD1 is a possible D gene (6 bases). V was pared by 5 bases and J by 5 bases, with 13 bases between. The germline CDR1 and CDR2 sequences are GTSNPN and SVGIG (reference sequence). This CDR3 contains 14 residues. CDR3 sequence: CAWVWTAHNSPLHF. For the CDR3, the DNA is TGTGCCTGGGTTTGGACAGCGCATAATTCACCCCTCCACTTT.

This clone turned up a few times. The rearrangement links TRBV5-1 to TRBJ1-1; 10 bases agree with TRBD1. The CDR3 runs to 13 residues. Unmatched junction bases numbered 1, after V lost 3 bases and J lost 5 bases. Germline CDR1 SGHRS, CDR2 YFSETQ. CDR3 region: CASSWTGGTEAFF. The CDR3 DNA sequence: TGCGCCAGCAGCTGGACAGGGGGAACTGAAGCTTTCTTT.

The rearrangement joins TRBV28 to TRBJ2-5, with D perhaps TRBD1 (7 bases). The CDR3 consists of 14 residues. The germline V gene has CDR1 MDHEN and CDR2 SYDVKM. The V end was cut by 4 bases, the J end by 4 bases, with 13 bases between. CDR3 protein: CASSSRRGRETQYF. CDR3 DNA: TGTGCCAGCAGTTCTCGGAGGGGGCGAGAGACCCAGTACTTC.

The chain's CDR3 is CASSYTGNTEAFF. The CDR3 coding sequence is TGCGCCAGCAGCTACACAGGGAACACTGAAGCTTTCTTT. The chain combines TRBV4-1 with TRBJ1-1; D possibly corresponds to TRBD1 (5 bases). Germline assignment: CDR1 MGHRA and CDR2 YSYEKL. V lost 5 bases and J 1 base, leaving 8 bases between the germline ends. The CDR3 contains 13 residues.

This chain connects TRBV11-3 to TRBJ2-1; 8 nucleotides agree with TRBD2. The V segment lost 0 bases and the J segment 6 bases; nucleotides outside the gene matches: 13. Germline V CDR1 and CDR2: SGHNT, YENEEA. The CDR3 is 18 amino acids. The CDR3 DNA reads TGTGCCAGCAGCTTAGATGGGTTGGGGACTAGTGGTTCCAATGAGCAGTTCTTC. Translated: CASSLDGLGTSGSNEQFF.

This clone was found a few times. The J gene is TRBJ2-2, the V gene TRBV4-2; a weak D match, TRBD1 (6 bases). V was pared by 0 bases and J by 5 bases, with 7 bases between. CDR1 is LGHNA, CDR2 YNFKEQ, per germline. This CDR3 has 14 residues. The CDR3 loop is CASSQDQGTGELFF. Here the CDR3 DNA reads TGTGCCAGCAGCCAAGATCAGGGGACCGGGGAGCTGTTTTTT.

The rearrangement joins TRBV4-1 to TRBJ2-5, with 7 bases identical to TRBD1. The germline gives CDR1 MGHRA, CDR2 YSYEKL. The ends lost 0 bases at V and 4 bases at J; junction bases unmatched: 5. The CDR3 is 15 amino acids. The CDR3 bases are TGCGCCAGCAGCCAAGACAACAGGGGTCGAGAGACCCAGTACTTC. Amino acids: CASSQDNRGRETQYF.